The clone carrying this TCR beta chain appeared once. Its target is unknown. Sequenced by immunoSEQ multiplex PCR; TCRdb stores in-frame clones only, minus some. The repertoire holds some 50,000 clones, with around 87% as singletons. The germline V gene has CDR1 SGHNT and CDR2 YYREEE (reference sequence). Trimming at V came to 4 bases and at J to 7 bases, leaving 9 bases not matched to a gene. The length of the CDR3 is 15 residues. These data come from a study of OX40 agonist ivuxolimab in advanced cancers. About the research overall: Intravenous ivuxolimab was administered to patients every 2 weeks at 0.01 to 10 mg/kg. Mean age approximately 61 years, range roughly 23 to 79; roughly 82% male. Notes on the study in general: By week 6 at 0.1 to 3.0 mg/kg, blood CD4+ and CD8+ T cells had expanded clonally.

The chain has TRBV5-4 and TRBJ1-5; 9 bases match TRBD1. The clonotype comes from an adult with an advanced solid tumor such as melanoma, head and neck, liver or kidney cancer. Here the sequenced sample was CD4+ or CD8+ T cells sorted from blood, taken in a trial of the OX40 agonist ivuxolimab. The CDR3 DNA reads TGTGCCAGCAGCCCGGGACAGGGAGGAGGCCAGCCCCAGCATTTT. Its translation: CASSPGQGGGQPQHF. Full variable domain (rest looked up from reference TRBV5-4 and TRBJ1-5): ETGVTQSPTHLIKTRGQQVTLRCSSQSGHNTVSWYQQALGQGPQFIFQYYREEENGRGNFPPRFSGLQFPNYSSELNVNALELDDSALYLCASSPGQGGGQPQHFGDGTRLSIL.